This T cell receptor (beta chain) was sequenced in a study of blood T cell repertoires in COVID-19. Here immunoSEQ multiplex PCR was the method, and the copy in TCRdb shows in-frame clones only, minus some. The sample has 350,000 to 450,000 clones, around 83% seen once. J gave up 4 bases and V 0 bases, and 9 bases lay outside the gene matches. Looked up from germline, CDR1 is SGHNT and CDR2 is YYREEE (reference sequence). This CDR3 contains 17 residues. Ages ranged from about 18 to 89 years, with residence in around 24 US areas. The sequencing sample was made of PBMCs or T cells enriched from blood (not recorded which). The chain has TRBV5-4 and TRBJ2-3, with 9 bases lining up with TRBD2. This receptor was obtained from a woman in her forties or fifties who had recovered from COVID-19. The CDR3 loop reads CASSLGVGAGGPDTQYF. As DNA, the CDR3 is TGTGCCAGCAGCTTGGGCGTCGGAGCGGGGGGACCAGATACGCAGTATTTT.